This passage covers 17 T cell receptor beta chains from one sample sequenced in a study of OX40 agonist ivuxolimab in advanced cancers. Assay used: immunoSEQ multiplex PCR; TCRdb lists only in-frame clones, some missing. The table has some 30,000 clones, almost 85% seen once. This material consisted of CD4+ or CD8+ T cells sorted from blood, taken in a trial of the OX40 agonist ivuxolimab. The receptors stem from an adult with an advanced solid tumor such as melanoma, head and neck, liver or kidney cancer.

The rearrangement uses TRBV7-9 and TRBJ2-7; 9 bases align to TRBD1. The V segment lost 5 bases and the J segment 3 bases; nucleotides outside the gene matches: 8. The CDR3 runs 15 residues. Germline CDR1 and CDR2: SEHNR and FQNEAQ (reference sequence). The CDR3 DNA reads as TGTGCCAGCAGCCCGCCCGGGACAGGGATCTACGAGCAGTACTTC. It codes for CASSPPGTGIYEQYF.

The chain uses TRBV4-2 and TRBJ2-4, with 8 nucleotides matching TRBD2. Germline values: CDR1 LGHNA, CDR2 YNFKEQ. With 0 bases clipped from V and 2 bases from J, the junction kept 6 bases outside the gene matches. The CDR3 contains 17 residues. CDR3 sequence (DNA): TGTGCCAGCAGCCAAGATCAGCGGGAGACCCCCAAAAACATTCAGTACTTC. Protein product: CASSQDQRETPKNIQYF.

The genes are TRBV27 and TRBJ2-2; unclear D gene. Trimming pared 0 bases from V and 1 base from J, leaving 0 bases between. Germline lookup yields CDR1 MNHEY and CDR2 SMNVEV (reference sequence). This CDR3 contains 13 residues. The CDR3 spells CASSLSNTGELFF. In DNA, the CDR3 is TGTGCCAGCAGTTTATCGAACACCGGGGAGCTGTTTTTT.

V is TRBV4-1 and J is TRBJ2-1, with 11 positions matching TRBD2. The V gene's germline CDR1 is MGHRA and CDR2 YSYEKL. The CDR3 contains 19 residues. The V and J ends lost 4 bases and 5 bases, in that order; junction bases with no gene match: 16. The DNA of the CDR3 is TGCGCCAGCAGCCCTCTCCAGACTAGCGGGATCTTAATCAACAATGAGCAGTTCTTC. It codes for CASSPLQTSGILINNEQFF.

The chain recombines TRBV28 with TRBJ2-7; D is undetermined. The length of the CDR3 is 13 residues. With 4 bases removed from V and 0 bases from J, the gap between germline ends came to 7 bases. Germline CDR1 and CDR2: MDHEN and SYDVKM. The chain's CDR3 is CASSSPSSYEQYF. CDR3 coding DNA: TGTGCCAGCAGTTCCCCAAGCTCCTACGAGCAGTACTTC. Drawing the rest from reference TRBV28 and TRBJ2-7, the complete variable domain is DVKVTQSSRYLVKRTGEKVFLECVQDMDHENMFWYRQDPGLGLRLIYFSYDVKMKEKGDIPEGYSVSREKKERFSLILESASTNQTSMYLCASSSPSSYEQYFGPGTRLTVT.

The chain is built from TRBV7-9 and TRBJ2-7, with D unresolved. V lost 7 bases and J 6 bases, leaving 13 bases between the germline ends. Germline loops: CDR1 SEHNR, CDR2 FQNEAQ (reference sequence). The CDR3 spans 12 residues. The CDR3 protein is CASTSDLGEQYF. The CDR3 nucleotides read TGTGCCAGCACATCCGATCTCGGCGAGCAGTACTTC.

The rearrangement uses TRBV6-1 and TRBJ2-2, with D uncertain. Germline-derived CDR1 and CDR2 are MNHNS and SASEGT. This CDR3 comprises 17 residues. With 2 bases removed from V and 0 bases from J, the gap between germline ends came to 13 bases. The CDR3: CASSENSYASNTGELFF. As DNA, the CDR3 is TGTGCCAGCAGTGAAAACAGCTACGCTTCGAACACCGGGGAGCTGTTTTTT.

The CDR3 loop reads CASSLLETGELFF. DNA of the CDR3: TGTGCCAGCAGTTTATTGGAAACCGGGGAGCTGTTTTTT. The chain links TRBV27 to TRBJ2-2; D is undetermined. CDR3 size: 13 residues. Germline loops: CDR1 MNHEY, CDR2 SMNVEV (reference sequence). V lost 1 base to trimming and J lost 5 bases, with 5 bases between them.

The gene calls are TRBV21-1 and TRBJ1-1; the table's D gene call, TRBD1, was not cross checked with the DNA. TRBV21-1 is designated a pseudogene. The CDR3 is 19 residues long. CDR3 DNA sequence: TGTGCCAGCAGCAAAGACGGAGGAGGGGGCGTAGAGGGGAACACTGAAGCTTTCTTT. This codes for CASSKDGGGGVEGNTEAFF.

The chain links TRBV28 to TRBJ2-2; D is undetermined. The V end was cut by 6 bases, the J end by 6 bases, with 14 bases between. In germline, CDR1 is MDHEN, CDR2 SYDVKM. The CDR3 sequence is 14 residues long. Here the CDR3 reads CASSRFGDAGELFF. CDR3 coding DNA: TGTGCCAGCAGCCGCTTTGGTGACGCCGGGGAGCTGTTTTTT.

As DNA, the CDR3 is TGTGCCAGCAGTTTAAAGCGGGGCTTGTACGAGCAGTACTTC. Protein sequence: CASSLKRGLYEQYF. The chain has TRBV27 and TRBJ2-7, with TRBD2 identical over 7 bases. CDR1 MNHEY and CDR2 SMNVEV come from the germline V gene (reference sequence). V shed 2 bases and J 4 bases; nucleotides not matched to a gene: 5. The CDR3 runs to 14 residues.

The V gene is TRBV19, the J gene TRBJ1-1; unclear D gene. The CDR3 consists of 18 residues. Germline loops: CDR1 LNHDA, CDR2 SQIVND (reference sequence). Trimming took 2 bases from V and 0 from J, leaving 19 bases between them. CDR3 sequence: CASSIRLNPRLMNTEAFF. CDR3 bases: TGTGCCAGTAGTATAAGGCTGAACCCGCGACTTATGAACACTGAAGCTTTCTTT.

This chain links TRBV28 with TRBJ1-1; D gene unclear. V was clipped by 6 bases and J by 0 bases, with 5 bases between them. This CDR3 is built from 12 residues. Germline V CDR1 and CDR2: MDHEN, SYDVKM. CDR3 in DNA: TGTGCCAGCAGAAGAATGAACACTGAAGCTTTCTTT. This codes for CASRRMNTEAFF.

V usage is TRBV11-2 and J usage is TRBJ2-7; D uncertain. The CDR3 spans 11 residues. Germline V lookup: CDR1 SGHAT, CDR2 FQNNGV. V lost 5 bases and J lost 6, with 8 bases in between. The CDR3 nucleotides read TGTGCCAGCAGCACCCTCCTCGAGCAGTACTTC. It translates to CASSTLLEQYF.

The chain carries TRBV6-6 and TRBJ2-7, with 10 bases lining up with TRBD1. Germline CDR1 reads MNHNY; CDR2 reads SVGAGI (reference sequence). The CDR3 covers 16 residues. Germline trimming cut 7 bases from V and 4 bases from J; bases unmatched to any gene: 13. The CDR3 sequence: CASTSYWGQGSYEQYF. The CDR3 DNA reads TGTGCCAGCACCTCCTATTGGGGACAGGGGTCGTACGAGCAGTACTTC.

This rearrangement joins TRBV28 to TRBJ1-1; D may be TRBD1 (5 bases). Germline-derived CDR1 and CDR2 are MDHEN and SYDVKM. This CDR3 region has 14 residues. With 4 bases removed from V and 0 bases from J, the gap between germline ends came to 9 bases. CDR3 residues: CASSSRAVNTEAFF. The CDR3 DNA follows: TGTGCCAGCAGTTCCAGGGCGGTGAACACTGAAGCTTTCTTT.

The genes are TRBV28 and TRBJ2-2; 13 positions agree with TRBD2. The CDR3 is 18 amino acids. Germline CDR1 MDHEN, CDR2 SYDVKM. V lost 6 bases to trimming and J lost 5 bases; unmatched junction nucleotides: 12. CDR3 DNA sequence: TGTGCCAGCAGCTTAACTAGCGGGAGGGCCTTTGGGACCGGGGAGCTGTTTTTT. Its translation is CASSLTSGRAFGTGELFF.